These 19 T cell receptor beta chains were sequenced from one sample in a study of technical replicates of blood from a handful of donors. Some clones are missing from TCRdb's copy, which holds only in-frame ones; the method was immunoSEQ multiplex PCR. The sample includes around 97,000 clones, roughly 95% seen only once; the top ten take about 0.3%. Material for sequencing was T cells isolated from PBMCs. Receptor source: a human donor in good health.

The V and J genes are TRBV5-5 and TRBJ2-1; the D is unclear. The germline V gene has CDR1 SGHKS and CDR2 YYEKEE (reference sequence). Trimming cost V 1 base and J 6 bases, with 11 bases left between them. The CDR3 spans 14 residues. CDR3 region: CASSLRWQVNEQFF. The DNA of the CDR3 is TGTGCCAGCAGCTTGAGATGGCAGGTCAATGAGCAGTTCTTC. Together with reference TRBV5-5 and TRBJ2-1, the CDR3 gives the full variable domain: DAGVTQSPTHLIKTRGQQVTLRCSPISGHKSVSWYQQVLGQGPQFIFQYYEKEERGRGNFPDRFSARQFPNYSSELNVNALLLGDSALYLCASSLRWQVNEQFFGPGTRLTVL.

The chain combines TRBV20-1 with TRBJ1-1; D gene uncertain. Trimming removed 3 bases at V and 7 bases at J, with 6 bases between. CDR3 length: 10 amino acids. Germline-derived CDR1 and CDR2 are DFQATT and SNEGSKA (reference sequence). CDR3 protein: CSASTSEAFF. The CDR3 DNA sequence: TGCAGTGCTAGTACTAGTGAAGCTTTCTTT.

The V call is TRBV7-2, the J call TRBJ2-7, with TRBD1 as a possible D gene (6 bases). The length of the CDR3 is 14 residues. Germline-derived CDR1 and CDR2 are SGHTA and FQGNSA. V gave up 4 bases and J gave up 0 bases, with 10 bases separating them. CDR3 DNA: TGTGCCAGCAGCTCCGCGGACAGCTCCTACGAGCAGTACTTC. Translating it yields CASSSADSSYEQYF.

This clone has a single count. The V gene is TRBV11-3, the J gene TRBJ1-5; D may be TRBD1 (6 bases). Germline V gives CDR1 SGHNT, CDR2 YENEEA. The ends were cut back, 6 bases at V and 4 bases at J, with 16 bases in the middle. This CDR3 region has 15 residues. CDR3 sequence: CASSPGTRSNQPQHF. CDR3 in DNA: TGTGCCAGCAGTCCCGGGACACGAAGTAATCAGCCCCAGCATTTT.

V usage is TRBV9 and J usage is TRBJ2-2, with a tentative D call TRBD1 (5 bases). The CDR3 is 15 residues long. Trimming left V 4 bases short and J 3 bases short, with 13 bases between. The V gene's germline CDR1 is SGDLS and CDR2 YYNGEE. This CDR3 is CASSLRAGDTGELFF. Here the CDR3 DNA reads TGTGCCAGCAGCCTCAGGGCTGGGGACACCGGGGAGCTGTTTTTT.

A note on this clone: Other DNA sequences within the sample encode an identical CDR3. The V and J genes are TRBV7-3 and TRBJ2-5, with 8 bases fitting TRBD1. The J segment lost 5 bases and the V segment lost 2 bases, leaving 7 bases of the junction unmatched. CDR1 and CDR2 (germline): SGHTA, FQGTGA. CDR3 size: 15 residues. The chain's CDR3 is CASSLGGQGQETQYF. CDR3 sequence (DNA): TGTGCCAGCAGCTTAGGAGGACAGGGACAGGAGACCCAGTACTTC.

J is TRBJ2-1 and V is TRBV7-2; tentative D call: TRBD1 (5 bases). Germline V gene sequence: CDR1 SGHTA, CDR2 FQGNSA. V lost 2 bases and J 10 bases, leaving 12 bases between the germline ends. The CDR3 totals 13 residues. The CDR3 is CASSLRQSREQFF. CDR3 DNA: TGTGCCAGCAGCTTAAGACAGTCGCGAGAGCAGTTCTTC. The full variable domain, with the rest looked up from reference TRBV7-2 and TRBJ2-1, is GAGVSQSPSNKVTEKGKDVELRCDPISGHTALYWYRQSLGQGLEFLIYFQGNSAPDKSGLPSDRFSAERTGGSVSTLTIQRTQQEDSAVYLCASSLRQSREQFFGPGTRLTVL.

This CDR3 reads CASSLERSTDTQYF. The CDR3 bases are TGTGCCAGCAGCTTAGAGAGAAGCACAGATACGCAGTATTTT. V is TRBV11-3 and J is TRBJ2-3; D call uncertain. The CDR3 runs 14 residues. The germline V gene encodes CDR1 SGHNT and CDR2 YENEEA. V was shortened by 0 bases and J by 0 bases, with 4 bases between the two germline ends.

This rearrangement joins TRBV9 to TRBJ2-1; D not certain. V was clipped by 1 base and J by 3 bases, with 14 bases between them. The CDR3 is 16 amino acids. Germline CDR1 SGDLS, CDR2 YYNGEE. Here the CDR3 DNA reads TGTGCCAGCAGCGTAAACCCCCCTTCAGGCTACAATGAGCAGTTCTTC. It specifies CASSVNPPSGYNEQFF.

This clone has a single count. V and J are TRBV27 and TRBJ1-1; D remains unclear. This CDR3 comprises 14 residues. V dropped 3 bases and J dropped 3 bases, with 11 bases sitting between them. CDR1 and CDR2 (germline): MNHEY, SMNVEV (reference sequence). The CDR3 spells CASSFSSAYTEAFF. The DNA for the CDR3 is TGTGCCAGCAGTTTCTCAAGCGCGTACACTGAAGCTTTCTTT.

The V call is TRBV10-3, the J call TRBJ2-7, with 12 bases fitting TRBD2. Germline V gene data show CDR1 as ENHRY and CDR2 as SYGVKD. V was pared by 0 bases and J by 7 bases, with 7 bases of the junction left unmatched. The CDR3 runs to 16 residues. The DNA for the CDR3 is TGTGCCATCAGTGAGTCGAGACTAGCGGGAGTTGTTGAGCAGTACTTC. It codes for CAISESRLAGVVEQYF.

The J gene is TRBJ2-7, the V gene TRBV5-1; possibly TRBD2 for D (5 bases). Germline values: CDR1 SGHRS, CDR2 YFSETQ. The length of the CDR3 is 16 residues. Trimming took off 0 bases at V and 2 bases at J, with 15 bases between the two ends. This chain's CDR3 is CASSLGTDSKTYEQYF. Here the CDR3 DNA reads TGCGCCAGCAGCTTGGGGACTGACTCAAAAACCTACGAGCAGTACTTC. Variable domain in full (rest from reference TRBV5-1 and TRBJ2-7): KAGVTQTPRYLIKTRGQQVTLSCSPISGHRSVSWYQQTPGQGLQFLFEYFSETQRNKGNFPGRFSGRQFSNSRSEMNVSTLELGDSALYLCASSLGTDSKTYEQYFGPGTRLTVT.

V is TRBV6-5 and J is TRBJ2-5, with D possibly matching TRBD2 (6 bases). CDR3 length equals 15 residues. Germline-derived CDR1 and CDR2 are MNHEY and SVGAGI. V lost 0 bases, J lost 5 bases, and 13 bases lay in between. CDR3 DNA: TGTGCCAGCAGTTACTCCATGCGGGGCTGGGAGACCCAGTACTTC. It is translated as CASSYSMRGWETQYF.

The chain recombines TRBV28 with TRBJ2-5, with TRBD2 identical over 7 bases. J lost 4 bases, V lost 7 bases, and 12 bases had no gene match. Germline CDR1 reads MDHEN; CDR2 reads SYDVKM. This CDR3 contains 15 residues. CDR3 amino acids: CASTLGWGGGETQYF. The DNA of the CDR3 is TGTGCCAGCACCTTGGGTTGGGGCGGGGGAGAGACCCAGTACTTC.

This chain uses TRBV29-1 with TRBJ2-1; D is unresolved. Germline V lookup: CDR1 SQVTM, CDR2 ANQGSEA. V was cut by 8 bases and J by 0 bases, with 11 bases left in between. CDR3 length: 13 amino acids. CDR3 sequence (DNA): TGCAGCTTCGACTCCAGCTCCTACAATGAGCAGTTCTTC. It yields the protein CSFDSSSYNEQFF.

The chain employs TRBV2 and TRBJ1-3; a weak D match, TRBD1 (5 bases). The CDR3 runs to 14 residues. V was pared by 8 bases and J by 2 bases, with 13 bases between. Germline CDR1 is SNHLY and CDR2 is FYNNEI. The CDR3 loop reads CASLRPGPGNTIYF. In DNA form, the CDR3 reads TGTGCCAGCTTAAGGCCAGGGCCTGGAAACACCATATATTTT.

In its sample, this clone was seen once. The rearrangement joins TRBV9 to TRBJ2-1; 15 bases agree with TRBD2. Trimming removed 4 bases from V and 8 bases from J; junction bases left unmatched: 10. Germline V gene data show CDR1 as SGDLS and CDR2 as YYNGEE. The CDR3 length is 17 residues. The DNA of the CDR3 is TGTGCCAGCAGCTTAAATACGGGACTAGCGGGAGGTGATGAGCAGTTCTTC. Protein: CASSLNTGLAGGDEQFF.

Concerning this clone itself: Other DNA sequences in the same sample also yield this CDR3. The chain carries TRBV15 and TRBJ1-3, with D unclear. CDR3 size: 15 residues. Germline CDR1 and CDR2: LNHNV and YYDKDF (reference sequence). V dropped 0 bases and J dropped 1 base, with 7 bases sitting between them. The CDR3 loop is CATSRDRGSGNTIYF. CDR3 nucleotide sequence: TGTGCCACCAGCAGAGATCGGGGATCTGGAAACACCATATATTTT.

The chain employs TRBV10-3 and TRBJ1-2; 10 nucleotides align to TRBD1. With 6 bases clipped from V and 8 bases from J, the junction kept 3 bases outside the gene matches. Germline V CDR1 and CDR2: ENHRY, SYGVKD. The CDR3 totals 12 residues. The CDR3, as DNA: TGTGCCATCAGCGGGACAGGGGTCGGCTACACCTTC. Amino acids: CAISGTGVGYTF.